Many counts were recorded for the clone carrying this T cell receptor (beta chain). The data are from a study of CD8+CD57+ T cells in acquired aplastic anemia. Study in general: The mean DNA yield obtained from sorted CD4+ and CD8+ cells came to around 3 ug.

All patients picked for sequencing had shown, by flow cytometry, an expansion of CD8+CD57+ cells. TCR beta VDJ and CDR3 profiling used genomic DNA as template. TCRdb re-analysed the reads in MiXCR, keeping a single row per CDR3 protein. The sample lists hundreds of thousands of distinct CDR3 sequences; roughly 61% were seen once. Sequencing input: sorted CD4+, CD8+, or CD8+CD57+ T cells (not recorded which) from PBMCs. The receptor comes from a human donor with aplastic anemia.

The CDR3 DNA is TGTGCCAGCAGTTTGACAGGGACCCACAATGAGCAGTTCTTC. Its translation: CASSLTGTHNEQFF. This chain joins TRBV12-3 or TRBV12-4 and TRBJ2-1; 7 bases line up with TRBD1. The CDR3 loop spans 14 amino acids. J lost 5 bases, V lost 3 bases, and 4 bases had no gene match.